These 9 T cell receptor beta chains came from one sample sequenced in a study of cytomegalovirus exposure and HLA in healthy donors. PCR primers comprised 60 Vbeta and 13 Jbeta primers. Repertoires were generated with immunoSEQ multiplex PCR, while TCRdb's copy carries only in-frame clones and drops some. Here the sample spans fewer than 90,000 clones, 76% being singletons. Sequenced material: PBMCs. All receptors come from a male donor in good health and CMV-seronegative.

The chain employs TRBV28 and TRBJ2-5; 7 positions match TRBD1. The closer fit of TRBJ2-7 to the DNA end suggests the J call may be wrong. CDR1 and CDR2 (germline): MDHEN, SYDVKM. This CDR3 comprises 15 residues. Here the CDR3 DNA reads TGTGCCAGCAGAACCGGGACAGCCAGCTCCTACGAGCAGTACTTC. It specifies CASRTGTASSYEQYF.

The chain uses TRBV6-1 and TRBJ2-7; a weak D match, TRBD1 (5 bases). This CDR3 contains 11 residues. Looked up from germline, CDR1 is MNHNS and CDR2 is SASEGT. V shed 8 bases and J shed 6 bases, with 11 bases lying between them. The CDR3 DNA reads as TGTGCCAGCTCCCAGGGCTTCGAGCAGTACTTC. It translates to CASSQGFEQYF.

The chain has TRBV29-1 and TRBJ2-7; D may be TRBD2 (5 bases). Per the germline V gene, CDR1 is SQVTM and CDR2 is ANQGSEA. The V and J ends lost 2 bases and 2 bases respectively, with 13 bases between them. There are 14 residues in the CDR3. In DNA, the CDR3 is TGCAGCGTTGAACCCCCGGGATCCCCCTACGAGCAGTACTTC. Residues: CSVEPPGSPYEQYF.

This chain joins TRBV5-6 and TRBJ2-5; tentatively, D is TRBD1 (6 bases). Trimming took off 1 base at V and 2 bases at J, with 21 bases between the two ends. Looked up from germline, CDR1 is SGHDT and CDR2 is YYEEEE. The CDR3 is 18 amino acids. For the CDR3, the DNA is TGTGCCAGCAGCTTGCTAATCCGGCTACAGGGTCGGCAAGAGACCCAGTACTTC. Translation gives CASSLLIRLQGRQETQYF.

A single count supports this clone. The V call is TRBV25-1, the J call TRBJ2-3, with 8 bases that match TRBD2. Germline V gives CDR1 MGHDK, CDR2 SYGVNS. The V segment lost 4 bases and the J segment 6 bases; nucleotides outside the gene matches: 6. CDR3 size: 14 residues. The CDR3 reads CASSGGLVTDTQYF. DNA for the CDR3: TGTGCCAGCAGTGGGGGACTAGTCACGGATACGCAGTATTTT. The full variable domain, with the rest looked up from reference TRBV25-1 and TRBJ2-3, is EADIYQTPRYLVIGTGKKITLECSQTMGHDKMYWYQQDPGMELHLIHYSYGVNSTEKGDLSSESTVSRIRTEHFPLTLESARPSHTSQYLCASSGGLVTDTQYFGPGTRLTVL.

This clone was found a few times. This chain joins TRBV6-5 and TRBJ1-4, with D tentatively TRBD1 (6 bases). V lost 0 bases, J lost 8 bases, and 13 bases lay in between. The V gene's germline CDR1 is MNHEY and CDR2 SVGAGI. This CDR3 is 15 amino acids long. CDR3 nucleotides: TGTGCCAGCAGTTACTCACAGGGCACGGGCGAAAAACTGTTTTTT. It codes for CASSYSQGTGEKLFF.

V gene TRBV4-1 combines with J gene TRBJ2-3, with 12 nucleotides matching TRBD2. This CDR3 region has 17 residues. Germline V lookup: CDR1 MGHRA, CDR2 YSYEKL. Trimming took 2 bases from V and 2 from J; bases not matched to a gene: 5. CDR3 in amino acids: CASSQSGLAGNTDTQYF. The CDR3 coding sequence is TGCGCCAGCAGCCAAAGCGGACTAGCGGGAAACACAGATACGCAGTATTTT.

The chain is built from TRBV6-4 and TRBJ2-3, with 8 bases lining up with TRBD1. V shed 6 bases and J 2 bases; nucleotides not matched to a gene: 4. This CDR3 region has 14 residues. The V gene's germline CDR1 is MRHNA and CDR2 SNTAGT. The CDR3 protein is CASSGQGFTDTQYF. For the CDR3, the DNA is TGTGCCAGCAGCGGACAGGGTTTCACAGATACGCAGTATTTT.

V gene TRBV11-2 combines with J gene TRBJ2-7, with D perhaps TRBD2 (5 bases). Germline CDR1 SGHAT, CDR2 FQNNGV. This CDR3 spans 14 amino acids. V lost 0 bases and J 5 bases, leaving 11 bases between the germline ends. The CDR3: CASSLEMFGDEQYF. The CDR3 DNA follows: TGTGCCAGCAGCTTAGAAATGTTCGGGGACGAGCAGTACTTC.